The next 10 T cell receptor beta chains were all read from a single sample in a study of blood T cell repertoires in COVID-19. Measured with immunoSEQ multiplex PCR; TCRdb has only the in-frame clones, and not every one. This table has roughly 230,000 clones, 82% appearing once. Input material: peripheral blood. The receptor set was obtained from a woman older than 75 with acute or convalescent COVID-19.

V usage is TRBV28 and J usage is TRBJ1-2; D ambiguous. Germline CDR1 reads MDHEN; CDR2 reads SYDVKM. This CDR3 region has 13 residues. The V and J ends lost 7 bases and 2 bases respectively, with 11 bases between them. The DNA of the CDR3 is TGTGCCAGCACCATAGACACGAACTATGGCTACACCTTC. Translating gives CASTIDTNYGYTF.

The V call is TRBV11-3, the J call TRBJ2-3, with D possibly being TRBD2 (5 bases). V lost 5 bases to trimming and J lost 2 bases, with 23 bases between them. Germline CDR1 and CDR2: SGHNT and YENEEA. The CDR3 is made up of 18 amino acids. CDR3 residues: CASSQNPGPGIPTDTQYF. The CDR3, as DNA: TGTGCCAGCAGCCAAAACCCTGGTCCGGGGATTCCCACAGATACGCAGTATTTT.

The chain joins TRBV7-9 to TRBJ1-6; weak D call: TRBD1 (5 bases). This CDR3 is 12 amino acids long. CDR1 and CDR2 (germline): SEHNR, FQNEAQ (reference sequence). Between the trimmed V and J ends, which lost 5 bases and 8 bases, there was a span of 7 bases. In nucleotides, the CDR3 is TGTGCCAGCAGCACACAGGATTCACCCCTCCACTTT. This gives the protein CASSTQDSPLHF.

This clone has just a few counts. J is TRBJ1-2 and V is TRBV10-3; tentatively, D is TRBD1 (5 bases). The CDR3 is 14 residues long. V was cut by 2 bases and J by 7 bases, with 14 bases left in between. CDR1 is ENHRY and CDR2 is SYGVKD in the germline V gene. The CDR3 DNA reads TGTGCCATCAGTGAGGCAGGGCGTAGTACTGGCTACACCTTC. This gives the protein CAISEAGRSTGYTF.

This chain joins TRBV30 and TRBJ1-1; D not certain. Germline V CDR1 and CDR2: GTSNPN, SVGIG (reference sequence). V was shortened by 4 bases and J by 3 bases, with 9 bases between the two germline ends. The CDR3 loop spans 12 amino acids. CDR3: CAWKTVHTEAFF. The CDR3 nucleotides read TGTGCCTGGAAAACGGTCCACACTGAAGCTTTCTTT.

Comment on this clone: Other DNA sequences in this specimen translate into the identical CDR3. V is TRBV6-5 and J is TRBJ1-2; D unresolved. Between the trimmed V and J ends, which lost 6 bases and 2 bases, there was a span of 10 bases. The CDR3 sequence is 13 residues long. Germline V gene data show CDR1 as MNHEY and CDR2 as SVGAGI. The DNA for the CDR3 is TGTGCCAGCAGACGCGCCACGAACTATGGCTACACCTTC. Translation: CASRRATNYGYTF.

The V gene is TRBV5-4, the J gene TRBJ1-6, with 8 bases identical to TRBD1. CDR1 SGHNT and CDR2 YYREEE come from the germline V gene (reference sequence). This CDR3 has 15 residues. V shed 2 bases and J 9 bases; nucleotides not matched to a gene: 7. The DNA of the CDR3 is TGTGCCAGCAGCTTTCAGGGGGCGCGAGGTTCACCCCTCCACTTT. Protein product: CASSFQGARGSPLHF.

The J gene is TRBJ1-6, the V gene TRBV30; 7 positions agree with TRBD1. CDR3 length equals 15 residues. V lost 4 bases, J lost 8 bases, and 11 bases stayed unmatched. Germline V gene sequence: CDR1 GTSNPN, CDR2 SVGIG (reference sequence). The CDR3 coding sequence is TGTGCCTGGAAGACAGGGCCAATATTGGATTCACCCCTCCACTTT. Protein product: CAWKTGPILDSPLHF.

The chain joins TRBV9 to TRBJ1-2, with D possibly TRBD1 on 6 matching bases. The CDR3 runs 14 residues. Germline assignment: CDR1 SGDLS and CDR2 YYNGEE. Trimming removed 1 base at V and 4 bases at J, with 11 bases between. The CDR3 reads CASSVSGDGYGYTF. CDR3 DNA sequence: TGTGCCAGCAGCGTATCAGGGGATGGCTATGGCTACACCTTC.

CDR3 coding DNA: TGTGCCAGCAGCGGAACCGGGGCTCTGGCTAGCGGGGAAACCGGGGAGCTGTTTTTT. Its translation is CASSGTGALASGETGELFF. V usage is TRBV4-2 and J usage is TRBJ2-2; TRBD2 aligns across 9 bases. Per the germline V gene, CDR1 is LGHNA and CDR2 is YNFKEQ. After removal of 5 bases from V and 5 bases from J, the junction contained 18 bases not matched to a gene. The CDR3 is 19 residues long.